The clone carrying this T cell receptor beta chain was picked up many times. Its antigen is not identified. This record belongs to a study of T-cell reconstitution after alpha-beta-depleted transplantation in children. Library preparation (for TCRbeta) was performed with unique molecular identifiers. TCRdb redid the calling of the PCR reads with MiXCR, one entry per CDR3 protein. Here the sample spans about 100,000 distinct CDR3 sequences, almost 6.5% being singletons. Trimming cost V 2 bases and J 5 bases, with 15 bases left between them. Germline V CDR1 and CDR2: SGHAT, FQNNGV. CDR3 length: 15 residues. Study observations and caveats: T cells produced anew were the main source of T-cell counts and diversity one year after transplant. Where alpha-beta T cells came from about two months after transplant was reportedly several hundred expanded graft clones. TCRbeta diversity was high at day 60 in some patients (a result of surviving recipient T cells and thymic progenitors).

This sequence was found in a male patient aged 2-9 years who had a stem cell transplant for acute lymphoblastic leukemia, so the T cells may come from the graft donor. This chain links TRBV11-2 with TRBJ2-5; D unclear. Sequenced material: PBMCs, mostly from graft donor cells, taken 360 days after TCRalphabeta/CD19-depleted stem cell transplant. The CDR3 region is CASSLKTSPSETQYF. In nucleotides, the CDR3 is TGTGCCAGCAGCTTAAAGACTTCGCCTTCGGAGACCCAGTACTTC.